This TCR beta chain was profiled in a study of T cells in Graves' hyperthyroidism and ophthalmopathy. Notes on this clonotype: Its cognate antigen is unknown.

The TCR beta CDR3 regions underwent amplification using RNA transcripts as the source. The TCR CDR3 was amplified in a first-round RT-PCR using the HTBI primer set. TCRdb reprocessed the multiplex PCR reads via MiXCR and lists one record per CDR3 protein. The repertoire holds about 570,000 distinct CDR3 sequences, with 46% as singletons. The V gene lost 6 bases and the J gene lost 0 bases, with 11 bases spanning the gap. Germline V gene data show CDR1 as LNHDA and CDR2 as SQIVND (reference sequence). CDR3 length: 14 residues. Overall study results and limits: Most clonotypes expanded in thyroid above 0.001 were likewise present in blood. Median prediction lead before ophthalmopathy onset was around 7 months with the model.

It was uncontrolled infection, other autoimmune disease, pregnancy or lactation that excluded patients. Clinical symptoms, serum thyroxine, TRAb, thyroid ultrasound and orbital computed tomography informed diagnoses. This chain links TRBV19 with TRBJ1-2, with D possibly being TRBD1 (6 bases). The TCR originated in an adult woman with Graves' disease, either hyperthyroidism or ophthalmopathy (not recorded which). The source material was peripheral blood or thyroid tissue (not recorded which). CDR3 protein: CASRQTGTNYGYTF. For the CDR3, the DNA is TGTGCCAGTAGACAAACAGGGACTAACTATGGCTACACCTTC. The variable domain in full, completed from reference TRBV19 and TRBJ1-2, reads DGGITQSPKYLFRKEGQNVTLSCEQNLNHDAMYWYRQDPGQGLRLIYYSQIVNDFQKGDIAEGYSVSREKKESFPLTVTSAQKNPTAFYLCASRQTGTNYGYTFGSGTRLTVV.